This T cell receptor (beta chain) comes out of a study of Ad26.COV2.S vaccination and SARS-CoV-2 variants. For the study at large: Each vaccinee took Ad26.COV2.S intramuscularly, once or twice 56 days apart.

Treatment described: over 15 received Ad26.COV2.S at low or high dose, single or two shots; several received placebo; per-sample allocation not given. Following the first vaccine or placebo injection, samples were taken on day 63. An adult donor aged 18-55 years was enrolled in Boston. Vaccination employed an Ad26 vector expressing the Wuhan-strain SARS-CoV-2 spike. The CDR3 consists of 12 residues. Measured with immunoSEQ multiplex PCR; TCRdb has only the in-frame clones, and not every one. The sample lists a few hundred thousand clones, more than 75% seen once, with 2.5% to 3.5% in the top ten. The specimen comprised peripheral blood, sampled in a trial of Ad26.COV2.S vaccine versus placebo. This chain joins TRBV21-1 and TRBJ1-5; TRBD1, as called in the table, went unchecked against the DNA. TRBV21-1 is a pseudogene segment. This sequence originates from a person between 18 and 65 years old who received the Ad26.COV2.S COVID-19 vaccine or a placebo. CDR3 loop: CASRDIGQPQHF. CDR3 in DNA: TGTGCCAGCAGGGACATCGGTCAGCCCCAGCATTTT.